This TCR beta chain was captured by sequencing in a study of blood T cell repertoires in COVID-19. The wider study: T cells, B-cell-depleted T cells, or PBMCs supplied cDNA or gDNA.

Germline-derived CDR1 and CDR2 are SGHVS and FQNEAQ. CDR3 length: 16 residues. With V trimmed by 1 base and J by 6 bases, 10 bases remained unmatched. The table came from immunoSEQ multiplex PCR; TCRdb's copy has only in-frame clones and leaves some out. The sample includes about 110,000 clones, approximately 88% seen only once; the top ten take under 3%. The TCR originated in a human donor in a cohort sampled during active COVID-19. The specimen sequenced was peripheral blood. V is TRBV7-8 and J is TRBJ2-3; the match to TRBD2 covers 7 bases. The CDR3 region has the DNA TGTGCCAGCAGCTTAGATGGATTTTTCGGGGGGGATACGCAGTATTTT. Protein product: CASSLDGFFGGDTQYF. The full variable domain, rest sourced from reference TRBV7-8 and TRBJ2-3, is GAGVSQSPRYKVAKRGQDVALRCDPISGHVSLFWYQQALGQGPEFLTYFQNEAQLDKSGLPSDRFFAERPEGSVSTLKIQRTQQEDSAVYLCASSLDGFFGGDTQYFGPGTRLTVL.